The entry below describes one T cell receptor beta chain. What it recognizes is unknown. This sample was included in a study of OX40 agonist ivuxolimab in advanced cancers. About the research overall: Mean age 60 years, range roughly 23 to 79; just over 80% male.

Data came from immunoSEQ multiplex PCR; TCRdb stores just in-frame clones and leaves some out. The data contain fewer than 100,000 clones, around 90% of them singletons. Overall study results and limits: At 0.1 to 3.0 mg/kg, clonal expansion of CD4+ and CD8+ blood T cells had occurred by week 6.

Sequenced material: CD4+ or CD8+ T cells sorted from blood, taken in a trial of the OX40 agonist ivuxolimab. The receptor's source is an adult with an advanced solid tumor such as melanoma, head and neck, liver or kidney cancer.

Here the CDR3 reads CASSLSGSEGITF. CDR3 bases: TGTGCCAGCAGCTTAAGCGGGTCCGAAGGGATCACCTTC. The V and J genes are TRBV7-2 and TRBJ1-2; no definite D call. The V and J ends lost 2 bases and 13 bases respectively, with 17 bases between them. Germline V lookup: CDR1 SGHTA, CDR2 FQGNSA. CDR3 length equals 13 residues.